This T cell receptor beta chain was sequenced for a study of T-cell reconstitution after alpha-beta-depleted transplantation in children. The CDR3 consists of 15 residues. With regard to this clonotype: Antigen unknown.

During its preparation, the TCRbeta library received unique molecular identifiers. TCRdb re-called the PCR reads through MiXCR, storing one row per CDR3 protein. The sample holds about 420,000 distinct CDR3 sequences, about 17% seen once. Study-level findings and limits: Some patients' high day-60 TCRbeta diversity was traced to surviving recipient T cells and thymic progenitors. Reports say that about two months after transplant, the alpha-beta T cells came out of several hundred graft clones that had expanded.

The chain has TRBV21-1 and TRBJ1-3; the table calls TRBD1, which could not be checked here. TRBV21-1 has pseudogene status. The source is a boy younger than two who had a stem cell transplant for Wiskott-Aldrich syndrome, so the T cells may come from the graft donor. The sequencing used PBMCs, mostly from graft donor cells, collected 360 days after TCRalphabeta/CD19-depleted stem cell transplant. The CDR3 sequence is CASTTGARSGNTIYF. The CDR3 DNA sequence: TGTGCCAGCACAACAGGGGCGCGCTCTGGAAACACCATATATTTT.